In this sample, the clone carrying this T cell receptor beta chain turned up a few times. The antigen remains undetermined. Primers: 60 Vbeta forward and 13 Jbeta reverse. The authors' processing: Later analysis identified around 85 million unique TCR beta chains, about 10 million shared. Sequencing used immunoSEQ multiplex PCR; TCRdb keeps in-frame clones, though not all of them. The DNA was the basis for D and trimming; V, J and clone size are from that table. The sample lists roughly 130,000 clones, about 61% occurring once. Germline loops: CDR1 KGHSH, CDR2 LQKENI. CDR3 length equals 15 residues. V shed 2 bases and J shed 4 bases, with 11 bases lying between them. This specimen comes from a study of cytomegalovirus exposure and HLA in healthy donors. At the level of the study: In terms of ancestry, the Caucasian-associated cluster contained about four fifths of the roughly 360 genotyped donors. Study observations and caveats: A list of approximately 160 TCR beta chains associated with cytomegalovirus was given. Sequencing likely generated an artifact that appeared as a cluster of highly shared sequence variants.

The V call is TRBV18, the J call TRBJ2-2, with a tentative D call TRBD1 (6 bases). This receptor was identified in a male donor in good health and CMV-seronegative. Sequencing was performed on PBMCs. As DNA, the CDR3 is TGTGCCAGCTCACCAGCGGTACAGGGCACCGGGGAGCTGTTTTTT. Translated: CASSPAVQGTGELFF.